Presented here are 9 T cell receptor beta chains from one specimen sequenced in a study of OX40 agonist ivuxolimab in advanced cancers. Assay: immunoSEQ multiplex PCR; the TCRdb copy retains only in-frame clones and omits some. The sample includes approximately 100,000 clones, around nine tenths seen only once; the top ten take less than 1%. Specimen: CD4+ or CD8+ T cells sorted from blood, collected in a trial of the OX40 agonist ivuxolimab. The origin of the receptors is an adult with an advanced solid tumor such as melanoma, head and neck, liver or kidney cancer.

This clone is a singleton in its sample. Other DNA sequences in the sample encode the same CDR3. The rearrangement uses TRBV5-1 and TRBJ1-1, with D maybe TRBD1 (6 bases). Per germline, CDR1 SGHRS and CDR2 YFSETQ. V was pared by 3 bases and J by 1 base, with 10 bases between. The CDR3 sequence is 14 residues long. The CDR3 sequence is CASSWGQENTEAFF. In nucleotides, the CDR3 is TGCGCCAGCAGCTGGGGACAAGAGAACACTGAAGCTTTCTTT.

The gene calls are TRBV10-2 and TRBJ1-1; 9 bases line up with TRBD1. Germline CDR1 reads WSHSY; CDR2 reads SAAADI. V shed 7 bases, J shed 8 bases, and the junction held 5 bases outside the gene matches. This CDR3 spans 12 amino acids. CDR3: CASIRDRGEAFF. The CDR3 DNA reads TGCGCCAGCATCAGAGACAGGGGGGAAGCTTTCTTT.

The CDR3 nucleotides are TGTGCCAGCAGTGAATCGGCAGGGAACTATGGCTACACCTTC. Its translation: CASSESAGNYGYTF. The chain is built from TRBV25-1 and TRBJ1-2, with a weak D call TRBD1 (5 bases). Germline CDR1 MGHDK, CDR2 SYGVNS. This CDR3 has 14 residues. Trimming pared 1 base from V and 2 bases from J, leaving 8 bases between.

The chain uses TRBV6-6 and TRBJ2-5; unclear D gene. The CDR3 is 13 residues long. The V end was cut by 7 bases, the J end by 7 bases, with 16 bases between. Per germline, CDR1 MNHNY and CDR2 SVGAGI (reference sequence). CDR3 sequence reads: CASTVAGWGTQYF. The CDR3 DNA sequence: TGTGCCAGCACAGTTGCCGGCTGGGGGACCCAGTACTTC.

This clone was found once. The chain uses TRBV19 and TRBJ1-1; D is undetermined. Between the trimmed V and J ends, which lost 4 bases and 4 bases, there was a span of 13 bases. This CDR3 has 14 amino acids. The germline V gene encodes CDR1 LNHDA and CDR2 SQIVND (reference sequence). CDR3 nucleotides: TGTGCCAGTAGTACTTCAGAGTTCAGCACTGAAGCTTTCTTT. Translated, it gives CASSTSEFSTEAFF.

The V gene is TRBV7-2, the J gene TRBJ2-3, with a weak D call TRBD2 (6 bases). Trimming removed 5 bases at V and 6 bases at J, with 9 bases between. CDR1 and CDR2 from the germline V gene are SGHTA and FQGNSA. There are 12 residues in the CDR3. CDR3 region: CASSRRDDTQYF. CDR3 sequence (DNA): TGTGCCAGCAGCAGGAGGGATGATACGCAGTATTTT.

J is TRBJ1-3 and V is TRBV14; unclear D gene. Germline assignment: CDR1 SGHDN and CDR2 FVKESK. CDR3 length: 14 residues. V was trimmed by 8 bases and J by 0 bases, leaving 11 bases between them. The CDR3 sequence: CASAENLSGNTIYF. The CDR3 nucleotides are TGTGCCAGCGCCGAGAACCTCTCTGGAAACACCATATATTTT.

The rearrangement joins TRBV28 to TRBJ1-1, with D perhaps TRBD1 (6 bases). The CDR3 has 14 residues. V lost 4 bases and J lost 5, with 14 bases in between. The germline gives CDR1 MDHEN, CDR2 SYDVKM. The CDR3 DNA is TGTGCCAGCAGTTCGGCAGGGGTGGGGACTGAAGCTTTCTTT. This translates into CASSSAGVGTEAFF. The full variable domain, in which reference TRBV28 and TRBJ1-1 provide the parts outside the CDR3, is DVKVTQSSRYLVKRTGEKVFLECVQDMDHENMFWYRQDPGLGLRLIYFSYDVKMKEKGDIPEGYSVSREKKERFSLILESASTNQTSMYLCASSSAGVGTEAFFGQGTRLTVV.

This sequence joins TRBV2 and TRBJ2-6, with D possibly TRBD1 on 6 matching bases. The CDR3 has 18 amino acids. V lost 6 bases, J lost 0 bases, and 18 bases lay in between. The germline V gene encodes CDR1 SNHLY and CDR2 FYNNEI. The CDR3 spells CASRVMMTGYSGANVLTF. The CDR3 region has the DNA TGTGCCAGCAGGGTAATGATGACAGGCTACTCTGGGGCCAACGTCCTGACTTTC.